One and the same sample provided the 17 T cell receptor beta chains below, sequenced in a study of blood T cells in healthy people across ages. A J-beta primer mix and a sample-barcoded 5' primer were used in a second PCR of roughly 6 to 11 cycles. TCRdb reanalysed the 5' RACE reads using MiXCR and keeps one entry per CDR3 protein. Of some 700,000 distinct CDR3 sequences detected, more than 40% appear once; the ten largest clones hold 20% to 25%. Specimen: blood. These receptors came from a woman aged 60 to 75 in good health.

This clonotype was counted at least ten times. The V gene is TRBV3-1, the J gene TRBJ2-5; either TRBD1 or TRBD2 may supply D (6 bases each). This CDR3 comprises 15 residues. The germline gives CDR1 LGHDT, CDR2 YNNKEL (reference sequence). The V and J ends lost 1 base and 5 bases respectively, with 14 bases between them. The CDR3 bases are TGTGCCAGCAGCCAAGGTTTGGGGGGCAGGGAGACCCAGTACTTC. Translation: CASSQGLGGRETQYF.

The chain carries TRBV7-2 and TRBJ2-7; 9 nucleotides line up with TRBD1. Trimming at V came to 6 bases and at J to 2 bases, leaving 5 bases not matched to a gene. The CDR3 is 14 amino acids. Germline CDR1 reads SGHTA; CDR2 reads FQGNSA. CDR3 amino acids: CASRRRQGAYEQYF. The CDR3 DNA sequence: TGTGCCAGCAGACGTCGACAGGGGGCCTACGAGCAGTACTTC. Complete variable domain (other parts from reference TRBV7-2 and TRBJ2-7): GAGVSQSPSNKVTEKGKDVELRCDPISGHTALYWYRQSLGQGLEFLIYFQGNSAPDKSGLPSDRFSAERTGGSVSTLTIQRTQQEDSAVYLCASRRRQGAYEQYFGPGTRLTVT.

Remarks on this clonotype: This may be a read error, as it is one base from a much larger clone. In nucleotides, the CDR3 is TGCAGTGCTAAGGGACAGGCCTATAGCTACACCTTC. It translates to CSAKGQAYSYTF. This sequence joins TRBV20-1 and TRBJ1-2; 8 nucleotides match TRBD1. The CDR3 has 12 amino acids. In germline, CDR1 is DFQATT, CDR2 SNEGSKA (reference sequence).

This clonotype was counted a single time. V usage is TRBV6-5 and J usage is TRBJ1-6; possible D gene TRBD1, 5 bases. Germline V gives CDR1 MNHEY, CDR2 SVGAGI. The CDR3 length is 19 residues. V was pared by 0 bases and J by 0 bases, with 15 bases between. CDR3: CASSYSTGTGSSYNSPLHF. The CDR3, as DNA: TGTGCCAGCAGTTACTCTACCGGGACGGGGAGCTCCTATAATTCACCCCTCCACTTT.

This chain uses TRBV20-1 with TRBJ1-1, with a tentative D call TRBD1 (6 bases). This CDR3 spans 13 amino acids. V shed 6 bases and J shed 1 base, with 12 bases lying between them. Germline V gene data show CDR1 as DFQATT and CDR2 as SNEGSKA (reference sequence). CDR3 DNA: TGCAGTGCGGAAGAGACAGGGAACACTGAAGCTTTCTTT. Amino acids: CSAEETGNTEAFF.

The rearrangement uses TRBV6-5 and TRBJ1-2; no definite D call. Germline values: CDR1 MNHEY, CDR2 SVGAGI. V shed 6 bases and J shed 6 bases, with 17 bases lying between them. This CDR3 contains 14 residues. The CDR3 DNA is TGTGCCAGCAGAAAACTACAGTTAACCCATGGCTACACCTTC. It yields the protein CASRKLQLTHGYTF.

There are a few counts of this clonotype. The chain employs TRBV4-3 and TRBJ2-3; 8 bases match TRBD2. CDR1 is LGHNA and CDR2 is YSLEER in the germline V gene. CDR3 length: 16 residues. V dropped 0 bases and J dropped 8; count of bases not matched to a gene: 10. The DNA for the CDR3 is TGCGCCAGCAGCCAAGATCAAGGACTAGCTGGGACTACGCAGTATTTT. Translating gives CASSQDQGLAGTTQYF.

This clonotype was found a few times. The chain recombines TRBV13 with TRBJ2-3, with 11 bases aligning to TRBD2. The CDR3 contains 17 residues. Trimming cost V 5 bases and J 2 bases; bases outside gene matches: 9. Germline V gene lookup returns CDR1 PRHDT and CDR2 FYEKMQ (reference sequence). CDR3 residues: CASSRRGLAVLTDTQYF. CDR3 nucleotides: TGTGCCAGCAGCCGGAGGGGACTAGCGGTGCTCACAGATACGCAGTATTTT.

V usage is TRBV25-1 and J usage is TRBJ1-2; D may be TRBD1 (5 bases). The CDR3 runs to 13 residues. With 3 bases removed from V and 4 bases from J, the gap between germline ends came to 9 bases. Germline CDR1 and CDR2: MGHDK and SYGVNS. CDR3 DNA: TGTGCCAGCAGTGACGACAGCCCCTATGGCTACACCTTC. Translation: CASSDDSPYGYTF.

This chain joins TRBV27 and TRBJ1-5; 8 bases line up with TRBD1. This CDR3 is 15 amino acids long. The junction had 7 bases not matched to a gene; V was cut back by 5 bases and J by 4 bases. Germline-derived CDR1 and CDR2 are MNHEY and SMNVEV (reference sequence). The chain's CDR3 is CASSGGTGLNQPQHF. Written as DNA, the CDR3 is TGTGCCAGCAGTGGGGGGACAGGCCTAAATCAGCCCCAGCATTTT.

The genes are TRBV25-1 and TRBJ1-5; D gene unclear. Germline assignment: CDR1 MGHDK and CDR2 SYGVNS. Deletions cut 4 bases from V and 6 bases from J, with 10 bases between. The CDR3 has 13 residues. The DNA for the CDR3 is TGTGCCAGCAGTGCCACTTTTAGTCAGCCCCAGCATTTT. Its translation is CASSATFSQPQHF.

In the case of this clonotype: A read error is possible here, since a much larger clone lies one base away. The chain combines TRBV7-3 with TRBJ2-5, with 8 bases lining up with TRBD2. Germline V gene lookup returns CDR1 SGHTA and CDR2 FQGTGA. Trimming removed 2 bases from V and 6 bases from J; junction bases left unmatched: 8. The length of the CDR3 is 15 residues. CDR3 coding DNA: TGTGCCAGCAGCTTAGGTGGACTAGCACAAAAGACCCAGTACTTC. Amino acids: CASSLGGLAQKTQYF.

This clonotype showed up just a few times. The V and J genes are TRBV7-3 and TRBJ1-2; no clear D gene. Germline V gives CDR1 SGHTA, CDR2 FQGTGA. V dropped 4 bases and J dropped 6 bases, with 12 bases sitting between them. The CDR3 length is 13 residues. CDR3 bases: TGTGCCAGCAGCTCGAGAGAGCTGGATGGCTACACCTTC. It encodes CASSSRELDGYTF.

Concerning this clonotype itself: A much larger clone differs from this one at a single base, so this may be a read error. The chain is built from TRBV20-1 and TRBJ2-5; 7 bases map to TRBD2. CDR3 length: 14 residues. Germline V gives CDR1 DFQATT, CDR2 SNEGSKA (reference sequence). Here the CDR3 DNA reads TGCAGTGCTAGTGGGACTACCGACCAAGAGGCCCAGTACTTC. Its translation: CSASGTTDQEAQYF.

This clonotype has more than one count but fewer than ten. The chain has TRBV6-6 and TRBJ1-1, with D perhaps matching TRBD1 (5 bases). Germline V gene sequence: CDR1 MNHNY, CDR2 SVGAGI (reference sequence). The CDR3 length is 12 residues. Trimming removed 9 bases from V and 5 bases from J, with 13 bases in between. CDR3 in amino acids: CASYKGETEAFF. CDR3 DNA sequence: TGTGCCAGTTATAAAGGGGAAACTGAAGCTTTCTTT.

The chain recombines TRBV7-6 with TRBJ2-1, with a tentative D call TRBD2 (5 bases). The CDR3 consists of 16 residues. With 2 bases removed from V and 0 bases from J, the gap between germline ends came to 11 bases. The germline V gene has CDR1 SGHVS and CDR2 FNYEAQ. This CDR3 reads CASSLFFAGSYNEQFF. CDR3 coding DNA: TGTGCCAGCAGCTTATTTTTTGCGGGCTCCTACAATGAGCAGTTCTTC.

The chain combines TRBV29-1 with TRBJ2-5, with D maybe TRBD1 (5 bases). The ends were cut back, 0 bases at V and 11 bases at J, with 16 bases in the middle. Germline-derived CDR1 and CDR2 are SQVTM and ANQGSEA. CDR3 size: 13 residues. Here the CDR3 reads CSVEDRVDNEQYF. CDR3 DNA: TGCAGCGTTGAAGACAGGGTGGACAATGAGCAGTACTTC.